Below, 20 T cell receptor beta chains from the same sample are listed, as sequenced in a study of response to subunit inactivated influenza vaccine listed by TCRdb under 2018. Library construction relied on RT-PCR. The reads were generated on an Illumina HiSeq 2500. TCRdb redid the processing of the public reads, applying fastp at Q25 and MiXCR, and retained in-frame beta chains. Each CDR3 protein gets just one entry, which takes the most common genes and DNA from the rows behind it. The table for this sample lists hundreds of thousands of distinct CDR3 sequences; less than 20% of them were counted only once. The ten largest clones take up around 10% of the sample. Sample: PBMCs from blood, taken less than 13 days after vaccination. The receptors derive from a man aged 45-65 years who received an inactivated influenza vaccine. Donor details come from another sample of the same person, matched by shared clones.

The chain carries TRBV7-2 and TRBJ1-1, with D perhaps matching TRBD1 (5 bases). Germline V gene lookup returns CDR1 SGHTA and CDR2 FQGNSA. The CDR3 is 13 amino acids. V was cut by 6 bases and J by 4 bases, with 12 bases left in between. DNA for the CDR3: TGTGCCAGCAGATTTACCGGGGGCACTGAAGCTTTCTTT. Protein product: CASRFTGGTEAFF.

This clonotype was seen at least ten times. This chain links TRBV7-6 with TRBJ2-3, with TRBD2 matching 7 bases. J gave up 10 bases and V 4 bases, and 5 bases lay outside the gene matches. The CDR3 is 12 residues long. Germline CDR1 SGHVS, CDR2 FNYEAQ. CDR3 region: CASSSDGRSQYF. The DNA of the CDR3 is TGTGCCAGCAGCTCAGACGGGAGGTCGCAGTATTTT.

This clonotype has only a few counts. CDR3 sequence: CASSNLGGNIKDNEQFF. Written as DNA, the CDR3 is TGTGCCAGCAGCAACCTAGGGGGGAATATCAAGGACAATGAGCAGTTCTTC. V gene TRBV6-1 combines with J gene TRBJ2-1; D tentatively fits TRBD1 or TRBD2 (6 bases each). The CDR3 extends over 17 amino acids. With 6 bases removed from V and 5 bases from J, the gap between germline ends came to 23 bases. Germline V CDR1 and CDR2: MNHNS, SASEGT.

This clonotype has just a few counts. The J gene is TRBJ2-7, the V gene TRBV11-2; 12 bases are shared with TRBD1. The length of the CDR3 is 16 residues. The ends lost 5 bases at V and 1 base at J; junction bases unmatched: 6. Germline V lookup: CDR1 SGHAT, CDR2 FQNNGV. CDR3: CASSLGTGGASYEQYF. CDR3 nucleotides: TGTGCCAGCAGCCTTGGGACAGGGGGCGCGTCCTACGAGCAGTACTTC.

The chain employs TRBV18 and TRBJ2-7; 7 bases align to TRBD1. With V trimmed by 3 bases and J by 6 bases, 11 bases remained unmatched. The CDR3 has 15 amino acids. Germline lookup yields CDR1 KGHSH and CDR2 LQKENI. Here the CDR3 DNA reads TGTGCCAGCTCACCTCGGCAGGGGGACCTAGGCGAGCAGTACTTC. Protein sequence: CASSPRQGDLGEQYF.

J is TRBJ2-1 and V is TRBV7-3, with D possibly being TRBD2 (6 bases). Germline V lookup: CDR1 SGHTA, CDR2 FQGTGA. V lost 0 bases and J lost 8, with 11 bases in between. CDR3 size: 14 residues. The CDR3 loop is CASSLTGLLDEQFF. The CDR3 DNA sequence: TGTGCCAGCAGCTTAACGGGACTCTTGGATGAGCAGTTCTTC.

This chain connects TRBV28 to TRBJ2-1, with D uncertain. From germline, CDR1 is MDHEN and CDR2 SYDVKM. Trimming cost V 7 bases and J 0 bases, with 19 bases left between them. The CDR3 consists of 17 residues. CDR3 residues: CASTSGGHRISYNEQFF. CDR3 sequence (DNA): TGTGCCAGCACCTCCGGTGGTCACCGGATCTCCTACAATGAGCAGTTCTTC.

This clonotype was counted a few times. The CDR3 sequence is CASSLATLGYGYTF. The DNA of the CDR3 is TGTGCCAGCAGTTTAGCTACACTCGGGTATGGCTACACCTTC. The rearrangement links TRBV12-3 or TRBV12-4 to TRBJ1-2; D is unresolved. V was pared by 0 bases and J by 5 bases, with 10 bases between. The CDR3 contains 14 residues.

This clonotype was seen a few times. The rearrangement joins TRBV12-3 or TRBV12-4 to TRBJ2-3; perhaps D is TRBD1 or TRBD2 (5 bases each). The CDR3 has 12 amino acids. Trimming took off 7 bases at V and 2 bases at J, with 7 bases between the two ends. The DNA of the CDR3 is TGTGCCAGCACCGGGACCACAGATACGCAGTATTTT. It is translated as CASTGTTDTQYF.

This clonotype was observed at least ten times. The CDR3 DNA reads as TGTGCCAGCAGCCATCGTTGGCGGGAGGGAGCAGATACGCAGTATTTT. Its translation is CASSHRWREGADTQYF. The chain carries TRBV11-2 and TRBJ2-3; 9 nucleotides match TRBD2. CDR3 length: 16 amino acids. The trim removed 5 bases at V and 4 bases at J, leaving 10 bases unmatched. Germline V gives CDR1 SGHAT, CDR2 FQNNGV.

In DNA, the CDR3 is TGCGCCAGCAGCTTGGATTTGGGGACAGGGAGATTGGAGACCCAGTACTTC. Protein sequence: CASSLDLGTGRLETQYF. J is TRBJ2-5 and V is TRBV5-1; 9 bases match TRBD1. With V trimmed by 0 bases and J by 5 bases, 11 bases remained unmatched. CDR3 length equals 17 residues. Germline-derived CDR1 and CDR2 are SGHRS and YFSETQ. Together with reference TRBV5-1 and TRBJ2-5, the CDR3 gives the full variable domain: KAGVTQTPRYLIKTRGQQVTLSCSPISGHRSVSWYQQTPGQGLQFLFEYFSETQRNKGNFPGRFSGRQFSNSRSEMNVSTLELGDSALYLCASSLDLGTGRLETQYFGPGTRLLVL.

The sample holds a few counts of this clonotype. CDR3 sequence reads: CSVTSGDTQYF. The CDR3 DNA sequence: TGCAGTGTGACTAGCGGGGATACGCAGTATTTT. This rearrangement joins TRBV20-1 to TRBJ2-3; TRBD2 agrees at 10 bases. This CDR3 comprises 11 residues. Germline V gene sequence: CDR1 DFQATT, CDR2 SNEGSKA (reference sequence). V shed 7 bases, J shed 6 bases, and the junction held 1 base outside the gene matches.

CDR3 DNA: TGTGCCAGCAGTGTCGGAGCCTATAATTCACCCCTCCACTTT. It encodes CASSVGAYNSPLHF. V is TRBV2 and J is TRBJ1-6, with D unclear. Trimming took off 4 bases at V and 2 bases at J, with 6 bases between the two ends. The CDR3 has 14 residues. Germline CDR1 SNHLY, CDR2 FYNNEI.

The chain joins TRBV11-3 to TRBJ2-3, with a weak D call TRBD1 (7 bases). Germline V gene sequence: CDR1 SGHNT, CDR2 YENEEA. CDR3 length: 15 amino acids. The ends were cut back, 5 bases at V and 3 bases at J, with 15 bases in the middle. The CDR3 reads CASSRGRGRTDTQYF. The CDR3 bases are TGTGCCAGCAGCCGGGGCAGGGGGAGGACAGATACGCAGTATTTT.

This clonotype has a handful of counts. The chain uses TRBV24-1 and TRBJ2-3, with D hard to call. The CDR3 covers 13 residues. The V gene's germline CDR1 is KGHDR and CDR2 SFDVKD. V shed 3 bases and J shed 7 bases, with 10 bases lying between them. CDR3 nucleotides: TGTGCCACCAGTGATCTGCGCCTCCATACGCAGTATTTT. The encoded protein is CATSDLRLHTQYF.

This clonotype was detected only a few times. This chain uses TRBV7-2 with TRBJ2-3; 7 bases are shared with TRBD1. The CDR3 covers 16 residues. Trimming took 2 bases from V and 1 from J; bases not matched to a gene: 6. Germline values: CDR1 SGHTA, CDR2 FQGNSA. CDR3 region: CASSLTRQGRTDTQYF. The CDR3 nucleotides read TGTGCCAGCAGCTTAACCCGACAGGGACGCACAGATACGCAGTATTTT.

This clonotype has more than one count but fewer than ten. The chain combines TRBV30 with TRBJ1-1; 7 bases are a match to TRBD1. V shed 4 bases and J 2 bases; nucleotides not matched to a gene: 4. The CDR3 is 13 residues long. Germline CDR1 and CDR2: GTSNPN and SVGIG (reference sequence). The CDR3 nucleotides read TGTGCCTGGACGGGACAGACCAACACTGAAGCTTTCTTT. This sequence encodes CAWTGQTNTEAFF.

Only a few counts were recorded for this clonotype. The chain joins TRBV7-2 to TRBJ2-3, with 7 bases aligning to TRBD1. Looked up from germline, CDR1 is SGHTA and CDR2 is FQGNSA. V lost 4 bases to trimming and J lost 2 bases; unmatched junction nucleotides: 6. The CDR3 length is 15 residues. CDR3 region: CASSSWGQSTDTQYF. The CDR3 nucleotides read TGTGCCAGCAGCTCCTGGGGACAGTCCACAGATACGCAGTATTTT.

V and J are TRBV7-9 and TRBJ2-7; perhaps TRBD1 as D (7 bases). This CDR3 has 16 amino acids. V lost 1 base and J 2 bases, leaving 15 bases between the germline ends. Per germline, CDR1 SEHNR and CDR2 FQNEAQ (reference sequence). The CDR3 region has the DNA TGTGCCAGCAGCTTAGTTGAGCTCAGGGGGGCCTACGAGCAGTACTTC. This sequence encodes CASSLVELRGAYEQYF.

The chain uses TRBV24-1 and TRBJ2-5; D possibly uses TRBD1 or TRBD2 (6 bases each). The length of the CDR3 is 15 residues. V was clipped by 4 bases and J by 4 bases, with 15 bases between them. Germline-derived CDR1 and CDR2 are KGHDR and SFDVKD. CDR3 protein: CATSDSFGGGETQYF. DNA of the CDR3: TGTGCCACCAGTGACTCGTTCGGGGGCGGAGAGACCCAGTACTTC.